This entry features one T cell receptor beta chain sequence. Method: immunoSEQ multiplex PCR; TCRdb's copy keeps in-frame clones and lacks some. The repertoire holds 14,000 to 15,000 clones, approximately 90% seen once, with about 8% in the top ten. The data stem from a study of blood T cell dynamics during melanoma immunotherapy. CDR3 length equals 15 residues. V gave up 1 base and J gave up 1 base, with 11 bases separating them. The time point here: week 3, after first cycle of checkpoint inhibitor. The sequencing here drew on blood, taken from a patient treated with checkpoint blockade. The chain couples TRBV5-3 to TRBJ1-1, with unresolved D. TRBV5-3 is an ORF for which the function is uncertain. This receptor was taken from a human donor with melanoma. CDR3 DNA sequence: TGTGCCAGAAGCTTGTTTCCCTGGGGGAACACTGAAGCTTTCTTT. Its translation is CARSLFPWGNTEAFF.